This T cell receptor (beta chain) was found in a study of T-cell reconstitution after alpha-beta-depleted transplantation in children. General study findings and limits: Reportedly, roughly two months post-transplant, alpha-beta T cells arose from several hundred expanded graft clones.

CDR1 SEHNR and CDR2 FQNEAQ come from the germline V gene (reference sequence). The CDR3 runs 15 residues. With 7 bases clipped from V and 0 bases from J, the junction kept 5 bases outside the gene matches. This clonotype has more than one count but fewer than ten. Its antigen is still unknown. It was with unique molecular identifiers that the TCRbeta library was prepared. TCRdb called the PCR reads again in MiXCR, with one record for every CDR3 protein. The profile covers 600,000 to 700,000 distinct CDR3 sequences, with approximately 14% appearing a single time and 0.65% to 0.9% taken by the ten largest.

The clonotype was recovered from a girl aged 2-10 years with congenital amegakaryocytic thrombocytopenia, due to receive a stem cell transplant. Specimen: PBMCs, collected before TCRalphabeta/CD19-depleted stem cell transplant. V is TRBV7-9 and J is TRBJ2-1, with 8 positions matching TRBD2. CDR3 loop: CASTAGGSSYNEQFF. CDR3 bases: TGTGCCAGCACCGCGGGGGGAAGCTCCTACAATGAGCAGTTCTTC.